The 31 T cell receptor beta chains below come from one sample, sequenced in a study of T cell clusters in autoimmune cytopenias. TRB amplification used 200 to 250 ng of peripheral blood genomic DNA. One tube held mixed TRB-A and TRB-B primer pools for touch-down PCR. TCRdb re-called the multiplex PCR reads and gives one entry per CDR3 protein, without DNA. Here the sample table reports under 14,000 distinct CDR3 sequences. The same data also contributed to another study, on T cell repertoires in aging, cancer and after chemotherapy.

The sequenced material came from peripheral blood. The receptors originated from a human donor in good health.

This chain links TRBV24-1 with TRBJ2-5; lacking DNA, the TRBD1 call made by TCRdb goes unchecked. The germline V gene has CDR1 KGHDR and CDR2 SFDVKD. The CDR3 runs 15 residues. CDR3 loop: CATSLVDRGEETQYF.

The chain carries TRBV27 and TRBJ2-3. The CDR3 is 12 amino acids. CDR1 and CDR2 (germline): MNHEY, SMNVEV (reference sequence). This chain's CDR3 is CASRARSDTQYF.

The J gene is TRBJ2-5, the V gene TRBV12-3 or TRBV12-4. The CDR3 is made up of 14 amino acids. The CDR3 is CASSLDSTQETQYF.

The chain couples TRBV15 to TRBJ2-2; TCRdb returns TRBD1, unconfirmable since there is no DNA. Germline V gives CDR1 LNHNV, CDR2 YYDKDF (reference sequence). This CDR3 region has 15 residues. CDR3 in amino acids: CATSRGDRDPGELFF.

This chain uses TRBV27 with TRBJ2-7; the D call of TRBD1 rests on TCRdb alone, since no DNA is present to check it. In germline, CDR1 is MNHEY, CDR2 SMNVEV (reference sequence). The CDR3 loop spans 16 amino acids. The CDR3 reads CASSPSIGGTAYEQYF.

This chain joins TRBV15 and TRBJ1-3. The germline V gene has CDR1 LNHNV and CDR2 YYDKDF (reference sequence). The CDR3 contains 16 residues. CDR3 residues: CATSRVSGASGNTIYF. Filled out from reference TRBV15 and TRBJ1-3, the complete variable domain reads DAMVIQNPRYQVTQFGKPVTLSCSQTLNHNVMYWYQQKSSQAPKLLFHYYDKDFNNEADTPDNFQSRRPNTSFCFLDIRSPGLGDTAMYLCATSRVSGASGNTIYFGEGSWLTVV.

The rearrangement links TRBV7-6 to TRBJ2-7; absent DNA, TCRdb's TRBD1 call cannot be checked. The CDR3 contains 14 residues. Germline loops: CDR1 SGHVS, CDR2 FNYEAQ. This chain's CDR3 is CASSARTGPYEQYF.

This clonotype counts as large by frequency. The chain carries TRBV29-1 and TRBJ2-7; TCRdb's assignment of TRBD2 cannot be checked, as there is no DNA. The CDR3 runs to 12 residues. The germline V gene has CDR1 SQVTM and CDR2 ANQGSEA. The CDR3 protein is CSVREEGYEQYF.

V and J are TRBV7-6 and TRBJ2-7. The germline gives CDR1 SGHVS, CDR2 FNYEAQ. The CDR3 is made up of 15 amino acids. The CDR3 sequence: CASSLGAGGTYEQYF.

The rearrangement joins TRBV12-3 or TRBV12-4 to TRBJ1-5; as DNA is missing, the TRBD1 call by TCRdb cannot be tested. This CDR3 region has 14 residues. CDR3 in amino acids: CASSPTGNNQPQHF.

This chain joins TRBV27 and TRBJ1-5; as DNA is missing, the TRBD1 call by TCRdb cannot be tested. CDR1 is MNHEY, CDR2 SMNVEV, per germline (reference sequence). The CDR3 has 15 amino acids. CDR3 region: CASSQGDCTNQPQHF.

V gene TRBV29-1 combines with J gene TRBJ1-2. Germline V gene lookup returns CDR1 SQVTM and CDR2 ANQGSEA. This CDR3 is 11 amino acids long. The CDR3 protein is CSVVEAYGYTF.

This chain links TRBV6-2 or TRBV6-3 with TRBJ2-2; TCRdb's assignment of TRBD1 cannot be checked, as there is no DNA. This CDR3 has 16 residues. Germline CDR1 MNHEY, CDR2 SVGEGT. The CDR3 loop is CASRDDRVSNTGELFF.

This clonotype is medium-sized by frequency. J is TRBJ2-6 and V is TRBV30. CDR3 length: 14 amino acids. The germline gives CDR1 GTSNPN, CDR2 SVGIG (reference sequence). The chain's CDR3 is CAWSVGSGANVLTF.

V and J are TRBV6-5 and TRBJ2-3; TCRdb gives TRBD2 as the D gene, but with no DNA this cannot be confirmed. CDR1 MNHEY and CDR2 SVGAGI come from the germline V gene. This CDR3 spans 12 amino acids. The CDR3 region is CASSALGDTQYF.

This clonotype is identified as hyperexpanded from frequency. The chain combines TRBV29-1 with TRBJ2-5; TCRdb's assignment of TRBD2 cannot be checked, as there is no DNA. The CDR3 spans 16 residues. Germline V lookup: CDR1 SQVTM, CDR2 ANQGSEA. The CDR3 spells CSVGGVTSGGEETQYF.

The gene calls are TRBV30 and TRBJ2-3; TCRdb calls TRBD1, which cannot be checked without DNA. Germline loops: CDR1 GTSNPN, CDR2 SVGIG (reference sequence). This CDR3 spans 16 amino acids. The chain's CDR3 is CAWSVSGSRGTDTQYF. The variable domain in full, with the rest retrieved from reference TRBV30 and TRBJ2-3, is SQTIHQWPATLVQPVGSPLSLECTVEGTSNPNLYWYRQAAGRGLQLLFYSVGIGQISSEVPQNLSASRPQDRQFILSSKKLLLSDSGFYLCAWSVSGSRGTDTQYFGPGTRLTVL.

The J gene is TRBJ1-2, the V gene TRBV7-9. CDR1 SEHNR and CDR2 FQNEAQ come from the germline V gene (reference sequence). The CDR3 extends over 13 amino acids. Here the CDR3 reads CASNSLTGSGYTF.

This chain joins TRBV29-1 and TRBJ2-1; TCRdb lists TRBD2, though no DNA is available to test this call. The CDR3 has 13 amino acids. The germline CDR1 and CDR2 sequences are SQVTM and ANQGSEA. CDR3 protein: CSAGLAGHNEQFF.

Frequency places this clonotype as medium-sized. The gene calls are TRBV29-1 and TRBJ2-5. This CDR3 spans 12 amino acids. Looked up from germline, CDR1 is SQVTM and CDR2 is ANQGSEA. The CDR3 loop reads CSAESGEETQYF. The full variable domain, with the rest looked up from reference TRBV29-1 and TRBJ2-5, is SAVISQKPSRDICQRGTSLTIQCQVDSQVTMMFWYRQQPGQSLTLIATANQGSEATYESGFVIDKFPISRPNLTFSTLTVSNMSPEDSSIYLCSAESGEETQYFGPGTRLLVL.

The V and J genes are TRBV10-1 and TRBJ2-3; TCRdb names TRBD2, which stays unverified in the absence of DNA. This CDR3 contains 13 residues. The germline CDR1 and CDR2 sequences are WNHNN and SYGVQD (reference sequence). The chain's CDR3 is CASEAAAGHTQYF.

Its frequency marks this clonotype as medium-sized. V usage is TRBV6-5 and J usage is TRBJ1-1. Germline V gives CDR1 MNHEY, CDR2 SVGAGI. This CDR3 has 15 residues. The CDR3: CASSLGRVWSTEAFF.

This sequence joins TRBV6-1 and TRBJ2-2; TCRdb proposes TRBD2, but this gene call is untestable without DNA. CDR1 is MNHNS and CDR2 is SASEGT in the germline V gene. The CDR3 has 16 amino acids. The CDR3 is CASSPVAGANTGELFF.

This rearrangement joins TRBV27 to TRBJ2-7; TCRdb proposes TRBD2, but this gene call is untestable without DNA. Germline V lookup: CDR1 MNHEY, CDR2 SMNVEV (reference sequence). This CDR3 has 15 residues. The CDR3 is CASSPGPSGTYEQYF.

V and J are TRBV27 and TRBJ1-1; without DNA, the TCRdb call of TRBD1 cannot be checked. The CDR3 has 18 amino acids. Germline CDR1 reads MNHEY; CDR2 reads SMNVEV (reference sequence). The CDR3 sequence: CASSPRRDRGGRNTEAFF.

The V and J genes are TRBV6-1 and TRBJ2-3. CDR1 is MNHNS, CDR2 SASEGT, per germline. There are 15 residues in the CDR3. This chain's CDR3 is CASSEYTQFSDTQYF.

This chain uses TRBV13 with TRBJ1-2; with no DNA, the TCRdb D assignment of TRBD1 cannot be verified. This CDR3 is built from 16 residues. Germline V CDR1 and CDR2: PRHDT, FYEKMQ (reference sequence). The CDR3: CASSAGNRNLNYGYTF.

The V call is TRBV29-1, the J call TRBJ2-3; without DNA, the TCRdb call of TRBD1 cannot be checked. Germline CDR1 is SQVTM and CDR2 is ANQGSEA. The CDR3 sequence is 13 residues long. The CDR3 sequence is CSVDDGTTDTQYF.

The CDR3 loop reads CAISEPGLAVNEQFF. The V and J genes are TRBV10-3 and TRBJ2-1; the D call from TCRdb, TRBD2, cannot be confirmed without DNA. Germline CDR1 reads ENHRY; CDR2 reads SYGVKD. The CDR3 has 15 residues.

The genes are TRBV27 and TRBJ2-7; TCRdb's D gene call, TRBD2, goes unchecked for lack of DNA. Germline assignment: CDR1 MNHEY and CDR2 SMNVEV (reference sequence). This CDR3 is 18 amino acids long. CDR3 loop: CASSFRAQGLLQSYEQYF.

This clonotype is labeled medium-sized based on frequency. The chain carries TRBV29-1 and TRBJ2-5; checking the TCRdb D call of TRBD1 is not possible without DNA. The CDR3 has 13 amino acids. Germline V gene lookup returns CDR1 SQVTM and CDR2 ANQGSEA. The CDR3 here is CSAEDTAQETQYF.